This T cell receptor beta chain is from a study of CD8 T cells in Susac syndrome. A quantity of about 0.5 to 1 ug RNA underwent reverse transcription using random hexamers. Amplification of the TCR beta CDR3 was carried out by immunoSEQ multiplex PCR, which spanned a total of 54 Vbeta and 13 Jbeta segments. MiXCR, run by TCRdb on the immunoSEQ multiplex PCR reads, gives a single entry per CDR3 protein. The table has roughly 130,000 distinct CDR3 sequences, more than 90% seen once. There are 13 residues in the CDR3. V shed 8 bases and J shed 0 bases, with 10 bases lying between them. Germline CDR1 reads WSHSY; CDR2 reads SAAADI.

The sequence derives from a human donor in good health. The sample consisted of CD4+ T cells from PBMCs. V usage is TRBV10-2 and J usage is TRBJ1-1; TRBD1 might be the D (5 bases). The CDR3 sequence is CASGTGMNTEAFF. CDR3 coding DNA: TGCGCCAGCGGGACGGGGATGAACACTGAAGCTTTCTTT.